The 25 T cell receptor beta chains listed next were all sequenced from one sample in a study of cytomegalovirus exposure and HLA in healthy donors. The PCR was carried out with 60 Vbeta primers and 13 Jbeta primers. Profiling relied on immunoSEQ multiplex PCR, and the TCRdb table lists in-frame clones only, not all of them. This table holds about 100,000 clones, around 67% found once. The sequencing sample was made of PBMCs. The receptors come from a woman between 40 and 50 years old in good health and CMV-seropositive.

CDR3 sequence reads: CASSSRDRGQEQYF. The CDR3 DNA follows: TGCGCCAGCAGCAGCCGGGACAGGGGGCAAGAGCAGTACTTC. The chain employs TRBV5-1 and TRBJ2-7, with 12 positions matching TRBD1. Trimming took 4 bases from V and 7 from J; bases not matched to a gene: 6. The CDR3 is 14 residues long. CDR1 is SGHRS and CDR2 is YFSETQ in the germline V gene. The variable domain in full, with the rest retrieved from reference TRBV5-1 and TRBJ2-7, is KAGVTQTPRYLIKTRGQQVTLSCSPISGHRSVSWYQQTPGQGLQFLFEYFSETQRNKGNFPGRFSGRQFSNSRSEMNVSTLELGDSALYLCASSSRDRGQEQYFGPGTRLTVT.

This chain joins TRBV6-1 and TRBJ2-1, with TRBD2 matching over 11 bases. CDR3 length equals 14 residues. CDR1 is MNHNS, CDR2 SASEGT, per germline. J was trimmed by 4 bases and V by 7 bases; bases with no gene match: 3. DNA for the CDR3: TGTGCCAGCACACCTAGCGGGGGGTACAATGAGCAGTTCTTC. Amino acid sequence: CASTPSGGYNEQFF.

This chain links TRBV4-2 with TRBJ1-3; D not certain. CDR1 and CDR2 (germline): LGHNA, YNFKEQ. Trimming removed 1 base at V and 7 bases at J, with 8 bases between. The CDR3 sequence is 13 residues long. The CDR3 nucleotides are TGTGCCAGCAGCCAAGGCGCATTCAACACCATATATTTT. Residues: CASSQGAFNTIYF.

The chain carries TRBV10-3 and TRBJ2-1, with 7 bases matching TRBD1. Germline loops: CDR1 ENHRY, CDR2 SYGVKD. The CDR3 covers 15 residues. Losses at the gene ends were 6 bases for V and 0 bases for J; bases not matched to a gene: 5. CDR3 DNA sequence: TGTGCCATCAGACCAAACAGGGGCTCCTACAATGAGCAGTTCTTC. This codes for CAIRPNRGSYNEQFF.

V and J are TRBV29-1 and TRBJ1-4; D perhaps matches TRBD1 (5 bases). The V and J ends lost 6 bases and 5 bases respectively, with 16 bases between them. Germline V gene data show CDR1 as SQVTM and CDR2 as ANQGSEA. This CDR3 has 14 residues. The CDR3 sequence is CSVALGGRNEKLFF. Here the CDR3 DNA reads TGCAGCGTCGCCCTTGGGGGGAGGAATGAAAAACTGTTTTTT.

This clone was found once. This chain links TRBV5-1 with TRBJ1-1; D gene uncertain. The V gene's germline CDR1 is SGHRS and CDR2 YFSETQ. The CDR3 spans 18 residues. Trimming removed 1 base at V and 0 bases at J, with 19 bases between. The CDR3 is CASSLRLGGGHMNTEAFF. CDR3 sequence (DNA): TGCGCCAGCAGCTTGAGGTTAGGAGGAGGGCATATGAACACTGAAGCTTTCTTT.

This clone was found once. The chain is built from TRBV2 and TRBJ2-7; 8 positions agree with TRBD1. Germline loops: CDR1 SNHLY, CDR2 FYNNEI. J was trimmed by 5 bases and V by 5 bases; bases with no gene match: 5. The CDR3 length is 13 residues. The CDR3 spells CASSTDRGHEQYF. DNA for the CDR3: TGTGCCAGCAGTACAGACAGGGGCCACGAGCAGTACTTC. The variable domain in full, with the rest retrieved from reference TRBV2 and TRBJ2-7, is EPEVTQTPSHQVTQMGQEVILRCVPISNHLYFYWYRQILGQKVEFLVSFYNNEISEKSEIFDDQFSVERPDGSNFTLKIRSTKLEDSAMYFCASSTDRGHEQYFGPGTRLTVT.

The chain couples TRBV5-4 to TRBJ2-1; 7 nucleotides align to TRBD1. This CDR3 contains 13 residues. Germline values: CDR1 SGHNT, CDR2 YYREEE (reference sequence). The ends lost 3 bases at V and 8 bases at J; junction bases unmatched: 5. CDR3 in amino acids: CASSSTGVDEQFF. The CDR3 DNA is TGTGCCAGCAGCTCCACAGGGGTGGATGAGCAGTTCTTC.

Comment on this clone: A junction boundary mismatches the germline segment, possibly from a read error. CDR3 bases: TGTGCCAGCAGCGTAGGGGCAGGCAAACAGCCCCAGCATTTT. As protein: CASSVGAGKQPQHF. This chain uses TRBV9 with TRBJ1-5, with unresolved D. CDR3 length: 14 amino acids. Germline CDR1 SGDLS, CDR2 YYNGEE.

This clone occurred a few times. This chain connects TRBV7-9 to TRBJ1-5; the match to TRBD1 covers 8 bases. Germline CDR1 SEHNR, CDR2 FQNEAQ (reference sequence). This CDR3 spans 15 amino acids. The V segment lost 4 bases and the J segment 3 bases; nucleotides outside the gene matches: 5. Here the CDR3 DNA reads TGTGCCAGCAGCTGGGGGACAGGCGCCAATCAGCCCCAGCATTTT. Translating gives CASSWGTGANQPQHF.

This rearrangement joins TRBV4-2 to TRBJ2-3, with D possibly matching TRBD1 (5 bases). Trimming pared 2 bases from V and 2 bases from J, leaving 8 bases between. The CDR3 is 14 residues long. Looked up from germline, CDR1 is LGHNA and CDR2 is YNFKEQ. In DNA, the CDR3 is TGTGCCAGCAGCCAACTTGGACACACAGATACGCAGTATTTT. Protein sequence: CASSQLGHTDTQYF.

The V gene is TRBV29-1, the J gene TRBJ2-7, with D tentatively TRBD2 (5 bases). Per the germline V gene, CDR1 is SQVTM and CDR2 is ANQGSEA. V was clipped by 4 bases and J by 0 bases, with 10 bases between them. There are 13 residues in the CDR3. As DNA, the CDR3 is TGCAGCGTTGTAAGAGGGAACTCCTACGAGCAGTACTTC. This codes for CSVVRGNSYEQYF.

The chain is built from TRBV6-4 and TRBJ2-1; TRBD2 aligns across 8 bases. The CDR3 length is 16 residues. V shed 0 bases and J 9 bases; nucleotides not matched to a gene: 10. In germline, CDR1 is MRHNA, CDR2 SNTAGT. The CDR3 DNA follows: TGTGCCAGCAGTGACTCGCTACCGGGACTAGAATTTGAGCAGTTCTTC. It is translated as CASSDSLPGLEFEQFF.

The chain couples TRBV5-1 to TRBJ1-3; D is possibly TRBD1 (6 bases). Deletions cut 5 bases from V and 3 bases from J, with 9 bases between. Germline V gives CDR1 SGHRS, CDR2 YFSETQ. The CDR3 totals 13 residues. Written as DNA, the CDR3 is TGCGCCAGCAGACAGGGATTTGGAAACACCATATATTTT. Protein product: CASRQGFGNTIYF.

The chain couples TRBV5-1 to TRBJ1-5, with 7 bases identical to TRBD1. Germline-derived CDR1 and CDR2 are SGHRS and YFSETQ. V shed 4 bases, J shed 5 bases, and the junction held 6 bases outside the gene matches. This CDR3 comprises 14 residues. CDR3: CASSAGGRDQPQHF. In DNA, the CDR3 is TGCGCCAGCAGCGCAGGGGGTAGGGATCAGCCCCAGCATTTT.

This chain connects TRBV9 to TRBJ2-3; 10 bases align to TRBD2. V was pared by 0 bases and J by 3 bases, with 4 bases of the junction left unmatched. This CDR3 is built from 16 residues. Germline values: CDR1 SGDLS, CDR2 YYNGEE. In DNA, the CDR3 is TGTGCCAGCAGCGTAGGGGCAGCGGGGGGGACAGATACGCAGTATTTT. It specifies CASSVGAAGGTDTQYF.

This clone was recorded once. The chain has TRBV7-2 and TRBJ1-2, with 8 bases lining up with TRBD1. V was clipped by 0 bases and J by 1 base; unmatched bases: 7. Per the germline V gene, CDR1 is SGHTA and CDR2 is FQGNSA. The CDR3 loop spans 17 amino acids. The CDR3 bases are TGTGCCAGCAGCTTAGCTACGGGGACAGGTAGTAACTATGGCTACACCTTC. As protein: CASSLATGTGSNYGYTF.

The CDR3: CAWSPGGGSQETQYF. The CDR3 bases are TGTGCCTGGAGCCCCGGGGGGGGCAGCCAAGAGACCCAGTACTTC. The genes are TRBV30 and TRBJ2-5; the match to TRBD2 covers 8 bases. The CDR3 loop spans 15 amino acids. J gave up 1 base and V 3 bases, and 7 bases lay outside the gene matches. Per the germline V gene, CDR1 is GTSNPN and CDR2 is SVGIG (reference sequence). Together with reference TRBV30 and TRBJ2-5, the CDR3 gives the full variable domain: SQTIHQWPATLVQPVGSPLSLECTVEGTSNPNLYWYRQAAGRGLQLLFYSVGIGQISSEVPQNLSASRPQDRQFILSSKKLLLSDSGFYLCAWSPGGGSQETQYFGPGTRLLVL.

V gene TRBV11-3 combines with J gene TRBJ1-1; 11 bases line up with TRBD1. The V gene's germline CDR1 is SGHNT and CDR2 YENEEA. The CDR3 totals 15 residues. The trim removed 5 bases at V and 0 bases at J, leaving 2 bases unmatched. The CDR3 DNA reads TGTGCCAGCAGCGTGGGACAGGGGGTGAACACTGAAGCTTTCTTT. Residues: CASSVGQGVNTEAFF. Together with reference TRBV11-3 and TRBJ1-1, the CDR3 gives the full variable domain: EAGVVQSPRYKIIEKKQPVAFWCNPISGHNTLYWYLQNLGQGPELLIRYENEEAVDDSQLPKDRFSAERLKGVDSTLKIQPAELGDSAVYLCASSVGQGVNTEAFFGQGTRLTVV.

The chain couples TRBV19 to TRBJ1-6; D might be TRBD1 (6 bases). Germline CDR1 reads LNHDA; CDR2 reads SQIVND (reference sequence). CDR3 length: 13 residues. V was trimmed by 8 bases and J by 7 bases, leaving 12 bases between them. CDR3 protein: CASAQGWNSPLHF. The CDR3 DNA follows: TGTGCCAGTGCACAGGGATGGAATTCACCCCTCCACTTT.

The chain has TRBV30 and TRBJ2-2, with 7 bases that match TRBD1. CDR1 and CDR2 from the germline V gene are GTSNPN and SVGIG (reference sequence). Germline trimming cut 2 bases from V and 6 bases from J; bases unmatched to any gene: 3. This CDR3 comprises 13 residues. The chain's CDR3 is CAWSSTGAGELFF. CDR3 bases: TGTGCCTGGAGTTCAACAGGGGCCGGGGAGCTGTTTTTT.

The rearrangement joins TRBV5-5 to TRBJ1-5; no clear D. The CDR3 runs 13 residues. V dropped 4 bases and J dropped 3 bases, with 8 bases sitting between them. Germline CDR1 SGHKS, CDR2 YYEKEE (reference sequence). CDR3 nucleotides: TGTGCCAGCAGCCAGGCCCCCAATCAGCCCCAGCATTTT. Its translation is CASSQAPNQPQHF.

This clone is classed as medium-sized. The V call is TRBV6-5, the J call TRBJ1-2; TRBD1 is a possible D gene (6 bases). The length of the CDR3 is 13 residues. Trimming cost V 2 bases and J 6 bases, with 10 bases left between them. Per the germline V gene, CDR1 is MNHEY and CDR2 is SVGAGI. CDR3 nucleotide sequence: TGTGCCAGCAGTTACGCCCACAGGGATGGCTACACCTTC. It is translated as CASSYAHRDGYTF.

This clone has just one count. The chain joins TRBV7-6 to TRBJ1-6, with TRBD1 as a possible D gene (5 bases). There are 15 residues in the CDR3. CDR1 and CDR2 from the germline V gene are SGHVS and FNYEAQ. V was pared by 1 base and J by 4 bases, with 8 bases between. The CDR3 loop reads CASSLGRDYNSPLHF. CDR3 DNA sequence: TGTGCCAGCAGCTTAGGCAGGGATTATAATTCACCCCTCCACTTT. The whole variable domain, filled in from reference TRBV7-6 and TRBJ1-6, reads GAGVSQSPRYKVTKRGQDVALRCDPISGHVSLYWYRQALGQGPEFLTYFNYEAQQDKSGLPNDRFSAERPEGSISTLTIQRTEQRDSAMYRCASSLGRDYNSPLHFGNGTRLTVT.

This chain joins TRBV2 and TRBJ2-2; TRBD1 matches at 10 bases. The CDR3 has 14 amino acids. Germline lookup yields CDR1 SNHLY and CDR2 FYNNEI. With 5 bases clipped from V and 4 bases from J, the junction kept 1 base outside the gene matches. Here the CDR3 DNA reads TGTGCCAGCAGTAGGGACAGGGGCACCGGGGAGCTGTTTTTT. It translates to CASSRDRGTGELFF.